The present entry profiles one TCR beta chain with its context. Its antigen is undetermined. This sample is drawn from a study of T cell responses to AZD1222 COVID-19 vaccine. Study-level results: Clonal diversity was possibly underestimated, and white British individuals and females predominated among donors. Repertoire sampling was restricted to post-peak T cell response timepoints.

The assay was immunoSEQ multiplex PCR, and TCRdb's table has in-frame clones only and misses some. The sample shows roughly 150,000 clones, 84% of them seen only once. The receptor was derived from an adult in good health. Sequencing used peripheral blood, obtained on day 0 of AZD1222 vaccination.

Here the CDR3 DNA reads TGCGCCAGCAGCCCGAGGACAGGGGGGAACACTGAAGCTTTCTTT. Its protein product is CASSPRTGGNTEAFF. The V and J genes are TRBV5-1 and TRBJ1-1, with 10 bases lining up with TRBD1. The CDR3 is made up of 15 amino acids. J was trimmed by 1 base and V by 4 bases; bases with no gene match: 4. CDR1 is SGHRS, CDR2 YFSETQ, per germline.